The 2 T cell receptor beta chains given below trace back to one sample, sequenced in a study of spatial heterogeneity in lung cancer. Study outcomes and limitations: Intratumoral expanded alpha and beta TCR counts were found to track tumor mutation counts.

Their antigen targets remain unknown. Sample time point: sample taken at primary tumor resection. Via MiXCR, TCRdb re-called the 5' RACE reads, giving one row per CDR3 protein. The data contain 18,000 or so distinct CDR3 sequences, 5.7% of them singletons. The source was lung tumor tissue, collected at surgery. Receptor source: a female donor with early-stage non-small cell lung cancer.

V usage is TRBV4-2 and J usage is TRBJ2-7, with 8 bases aligning to TRBD2. CDR1 and CDR2 (germline): LGHNA, YNFKEQ. V was pared by 3 bases and J by 2 bases, with 9 bases of the junction left unmatched. The CDR3 sequence is 16 residues long. The CDR3 spells CASSHSTSGEAYEQYF. In nucleotides, the CDR3 is TGTGCCAGCAGCCATTCTACTAGCGGAGAAGCCTACGAGCAGTACTTC.

The rearrangement uses TRBV20-1 and TRBJ1-1; no clear D. Germline assignment: CDR1 DFQATT and CDR2 SNEGSKA (reference sequence). V lost 3 bases and J lost 1, with 6 bases in between. The CDR3 has 12 amino acids. CDR3 residues: CSARGKNTEAFF. CDR3 nucleotides: TGCAGTGCTAGGGGGAAGAACACTGAAGCTTTCTTT.